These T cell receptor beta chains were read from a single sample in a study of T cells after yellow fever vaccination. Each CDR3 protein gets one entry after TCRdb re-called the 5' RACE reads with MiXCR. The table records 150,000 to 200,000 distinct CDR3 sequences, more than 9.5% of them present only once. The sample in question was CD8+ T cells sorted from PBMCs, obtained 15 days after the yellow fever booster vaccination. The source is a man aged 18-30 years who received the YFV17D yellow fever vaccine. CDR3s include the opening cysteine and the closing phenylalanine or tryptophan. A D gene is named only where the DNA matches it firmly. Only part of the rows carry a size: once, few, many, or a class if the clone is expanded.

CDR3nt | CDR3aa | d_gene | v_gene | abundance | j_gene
TGTGCCAGCAGCTCCCCTAGCGGGGGCGACCTTTCAGATACGCAGTATTTT | CASSSPSGGDLSDTQYF | TRBD2 | TRBV5-4 | few | TRBJ2-3
TGTGCCAGCAGTTTAGATACAGCTATCTACAATGAGCAGTTCTTC | CASSLDTAIYNEQFF | - | TRBV28 | - | TRBJ2-1
TGTGCCAGCAGCATGCCCGGGCGCAGCCTCTACGAGCAGTACTTC | CASSMPGRSLYEQYF | - | TRBV11-2 | few | TRBJ2-7
TGTGCTAGTGGTTTGGTACTGGGCGTACCCTACAATGAGCAGTTCTTC | CASGLVLGVPYNEQFF | - | TRBV12-5 | - | TRBJ2-1
TGCAGCGTCGGGACAGGCGGAGAGCATACGCAGTATTTT | CSVGTGGEHTQYF | TRBD1 | TRBV29-1 | few | TRBJ2-3
TGTGCCAGCAACCCATCTGCGGGGACAGGGCACACCGGGCGGTTCTTC | CASNPSAGTGHTGRFF | TRBD1 | TRBV7-9 | - | TRBJ2-1
TGTGCCAGCAGCTCTGTAATCTCTCTGAACACTGAAGCTTTCTTT | CASSSVISLNTEAFF | - | TRBV7-9 | many | TRBJ1-1
TGTGCCAGCAGCCACACAGTTGCCTCGGACGAGCAGTACTTC | CASSHTVASDEQYF | - | TRBV12-3/TRBV12-4 | - | TRBJ2-7
TGTGCCAGCAGTATTCCAGGGGTCAGAGATACGCAGTATTTT | CASSIPGVRDTQYF | - | TRBV6-5 | many | TRBJ2-3
TGCGCCAGCAGTCAACAGGGGAACTACAATGAGCAGTTCTTC | CASSQQGNYNEQFF | TRBD1 | TRBV5-1 | few | TRBJ2-1
TGTGCCAGCAGTGATAGGACAGGGGGGAATCAGCCCCAGCATTTT | CASSDRTGGNQPQHF | TRBD1 | TRBV2 | - | TRBJ1-5
TGCAGCGTTGAAACTAGAACACGGAATGAGCAGTTCTTC | CSVETRTRNEQFF | - | TRBV29-1 | - | TRBJ2-1
TGTGCCACCACGGGTGGGACTGAAGCTTTCTTT | CATTGGTEAFF | - | TRBV6-2/TRBV6-3 | few | TRBJ1-1
TGTGCCAGCAGCACCGTTCAGCGGGGGGCCGGGGAGCTGTTTTTT | CASSTVQRGAGELFF | TRBD2 | TRBV7-9 | - | TRBJ2-2
TGTGCCAGCAGCACCCCAGCGGGAGGGTACAATGAGCAGTTCTTC | CASSTPAGGYNEQFF | TRBD2 | TRBV7-6 | - | TRBJ2-1